The 3 T cell receptor beta chains below all came from one sample that was sequenced in a study of blood T cell repertoires in COVID-19. Method: immunoSEQ multiplex PCR; TCRdb's copy keeps in-frame clones and lacks some. This repertoire shows some 140,000 clones, approximately 77% found once; its top ten account for around 18%. Input material: peripheral blood. The receptors were sampled from a man older than 75 with acute or convalescent COVID-19.

Here the CDR3 reads CASSRAGGTYEQYF. CDR3 sequence (DNA): TGTGCCAGCAGCAGAGCAGGGGGAACCTACGAGCAGTACTTC. This sequence joins TRBV7-9 and TRBJ2-7; 7 nucleotides align to TRBD1. The V gene end was trimmed by 5 bases and the J gene end by 2 bases; junction bases not matched to a gene: 6. Germline loops: CDR1 SEHNR, CDR2 FQNEAQ (reference sequence). There are 14 residues in the CDR3.

This chain joins TRBV15 and TRBJ1-5; D is unresolved. CDR1 and CDR2 (germline): LNHNV, YYDKDF (reference sequence). V lost 3 bases to trimming and J lost 0 bases, with 9 bases between them. The CDR3 covers 15 residues. The CDR3 sequence is CATSRGRYSNQPQHF. CDR3 DNA sequence: TGTGCCACCAGCAGGGGGAGATATAGCAATCAGCCCCAGCATTTT.

The CDR3 region is CSASRTGGYNEQFF. The DNA for the CDR3 is TGCAGTGCTAGTAGGACAGGGGGGTACAATGAGCAGTTCTTC. This chain joins TRBV20-1 and TRBJ2-1, with 10 positions matching TRBD1. The CDR3 runs 14 residues. The germline V gene encodes CDR1 DFQATT and CDR2 SNEGSKA (reference sequence). Trimming took 3 bases from V and 4 from J; bases not matched to a gene: 3.